A single sample gave rise to the 20 T cell receptor beta chains below, sequenced in a study of blood T cell repertoires in COVID-19 (dated by TCRdb to about 2020). Library preparation employed the immunoSEQ multiplex PCR assay. The table was pulled from immuneACCESS by TCRdb, which kept in-frame rearrangements only. Such tables lose some clones; where checked, under half of the loss comes from unresolved V genes, and the rest has no known cause. The sample includes approximately 45,000 clones, with around nine tenths observed a single time. Of the sample, less than 5% is held by the ten largest clones. Sequencing was carried out using peripheral blood. Receptors originate from a man between 35 and 55 years old with COVID-19, enrolled during active disease.

The table lists this clone with a count of one. CDR3 nucleotide sequence: TGTGCCAGCAGTGAAATGGGAAGCGGGCCCTACAATGAGCAGTTCTTC. Residues: CASSEMGSGPYNEQFF. This sequence joins TRBV6-1 and TRBJ2-1, with D possibly TRBD2 on 6 matching bases. This CDR3 comprises 16 residues. V gave up 2 bases and J gave up 2 bases, with 13 bases separating them. Germline values: CDR1 MNHNS, CDR2 SASEGT.

The gene calls are TRBV7-9 and TRBJ2-6; the D gene is possibly TRBD2 (6 bases). The V end lost 4 bases, the J end lost 2 bases, and 12 bases lay between the germline ends. The CDR3 sequence is 16 residues long. CDR1 and CDR2 from the germline V gene are SEHNR and FQNEAQ (reference sequence). The CDR3 DNA sequence: TGTGCCAGCAGCTCCACCGGGGGTCCTGGGGCCAACGTCCTGACTTTC. Protein: CASSSTGGPGANVLTF.

This clone was seen just once. This chain connects TRBV5-4 to TRBJ2-7; TRBD2 matches at 12 bases. V shed 4 bases and J 4 bases; nucleotides not matched to a gene: 6. The CDR3 is 15 amino acids. CDR1 and CDR2 from the germline V gene are SGHNT and YYREEE (reference sequence). The CDR3 is CASSGTGTSGYEQYF. CDR3 nucleotide sequence: TGTGCCAGCAGCGGAACCGGGACTAGCGGGTACGAGCAGTACTTC. Variable domain in full (rest from reference TRBV5-4 and TRBJ2-7): ETGVTQSPTHLIKTRGQQVTLRCSSQSGHNTVSWYQQALGQGPQFIFQYYREEENGRGNFPPRFSGLQFPNYSSELNVNALELDDSALYLCASSGTGTSGYEQYFGPGTRLTVT.

V usage is TRBV9 and J usage is TRBJ2-5; 7 nucleotides match TRBD2. Looked up from germline, CDR1 is SGDLS and CDR2 is YYNGEE. Trimming took 2 bases from V and 4 from J; bases not matched to a gene: 5. The CDR3 length is 14 residues. This CDR3 reads CASSVGTTPETQYF. The CDR3 DNA is TGTGCCAGCAGCGTGGGGACTACTCCAGAGACCCAGTACTTC.

The chain carries TRBV6-5 and TRBJ1-6; no definite D call. In germline, CDR1 is MNHEY, CDR2 SVGAGI. The germline V and J ends were trimmed by 1 base and 4 bases, with 8 bases remaining between them. The CDR3 length is 15 residues. Here the CDR3 DNA reads TGTGCCAGCAGTTACTACTCACAGTATAATTCACCCCTCCACTTT. Amino acid sequence: CASSYYSQYNSPLHF.

The chain has TRBV12-3 or TRBV12-4 and TRBJ2-5; no clear D gene. Deletions cut 8 bases from V and 5 bases from J, with 9 bases between. This CDR3 has 11 residues. As DNA, the CDR3 is TGTGCCAGCGCGCTAACTGAGACCCAGTACTTC. Its protein is CASALTETQYF.

The J gene is TRBJ1-2, the V gene TRBV3-1 (or the pseudogene TRBV3-2); D perhaps matches TRBD1 (5 bases). The germline CDR1 and CDR2 sequences are LGHDT and YNNKEL (reference sequence). The CDR3 has 12 amino acids. V was pared by 6 bases and J by 0 bases, with 5 bases between. In nucleotides, the CDR3 is TGTGCCAGCAGACAGGCTAACTATGGCTACACCTTC. The encoded protein is CASRQANYGYTF.

This clone was recorded only once. The chain joins TRBV2 to TRBJ1-3; tentative D call: TRBD1 (6 bases). Trimming removed 2 bases at V and 2 bases at J, with 7 bases between. This CDR3 spans 14 amino acids. Germline V gene lookup returns CDR1 SNHLY and CDR2 FYNNEI. CDR3 DNA sequence: TGTGCCAGCAGTGAAAGGGACACTGGAAACACCATATATTTT. This translates into CASSERDTGNTIYF.

The chain recombines TRBV21-1 with TRBJ2-2; no DNA check was done on the table's D call, TRBD1. TRBV21-1 is classified as a pseudogene. The CDR3 is made up of 14 amino acids. The CDR3, as DNA: TGTGCCAGCAGCAAAGCCAGGGACACCGGGGAGCTGTTTTTT. It yields the protein CASSKARDTGELFF.

The chain recombines TRBV19 with TRBJ2-1, with D possibly TRBD2 on 6 matching bases. V lost 4 bases and J 7 bases, leaving 14 bases between the germline ends. The length of the CDR3 is 14 residues. The germline V gene has CDR1 LNHDA and CDR2 SQIVND (reference sequence). CDR3 sequence: CASSRDGGVNEQFF. Written as DNA, the CDR3 is TGTGCCAGTAGTAGGGACGGAGGGGTGAATGAGCAGTTCTTC.

The V call is TRBV6-1, the J call TRBJ1-1; a possible D gene is TRBD1 (5 bases). This CDR3 contains 15 residues. V was cut by 0 bases and J by 1 base, with 9 bases left in between. Per the germline V gene, CDR1 is MNHNS and CDR2 is SASEGT. CDR3 loop: CASSEARETNTEAFF. The CDR3 DNA sequence: TGTGCCAGCAGTGAAGCCAGGGAAACGAACACTGAAGCTTTCTTT.

This chain links TRBV5-5 with TRBJ2-7, with D uncertain. V dropped 2 bases and J dropped 1 base, with 7 bases sitting between them. CDR1 is SGHKS and CDR2 is YYEKEE in the germline V gene (reference sequence). The CDR3 runs 13 residues. CDR3 amino acids: CASSFTASYEQYF. The CDR3 coding sequence is TGTGCCAGCAGCTTTACAGCATCCTACGAGCAGTACTTC.

The chain combines TRBV27 with TRBJ1-6, with D possibly being TRBD1 (5 bases). Germline V gives CDR1 MNHEY, CDR2 SMNVEV (reference sequence). This CDR3 is built from 14 residues. Trimming left V 10 bases short and J 10 bases short, with 20 bases between. CDR3 coding DNA: TGTGCCACGTGGGGCCAGGGCGTGGGGTCACCCCTCCACTTT. Residues: CATWGQGVGSPLHF.

This rearrangement joins TRBV4-1 to TRBJ2-1, with 7 bases lining up with TRBD1. V lost 3 bases to trimming and J lost 0 bases; unmatched junction nucleotides: 8. Germline V gene data show CDR1 as MGHRA and CDR2 as YSYEKL. The CDR3 has 17 amino acids. Here the CDR3 DNA reads TGCGCCAGCAGCCACCCTAACAGGGGTAGCTCCTACAATGAGCAGTTCTTC. It yields the protein CASSHPNRGSSYNEQFF.

The chain couples TRBV7-9 to TRBJ2-2; 15 bases agree with TRBD2. CDR1 SEHNR and CDR2 FQNEAQ come from the germline V gene (reference sequence). This CDR3 contains 19 residues. The V and J ends lost 4 bases and 0 bases, in that order; junction bases with no gene match: 6. The CDR3 coding sequence is TGTGCCAGCAGCTCTGCCGGGACTAGCGGGGGGCCGAACACCGGGGAGCTGTTTTTT. Encoded protein: CASSSAGTSGGPNTGELFF. Full variable domain (outside the CDR3, taken from reference TRBV7-9 and TRBJ2-2): DTGVSQNPRHKITKRGQNVTFRCDPISEHNRLYWYRQTLGQGPEFLTYFQNEAQLEKSRLLSDRFSAERPKGSFSTLEIQRTEQGDSAMYLCASSSAGTSGGPNTGELFFGEGSRLTVL.

The rearrangement joins TRBV2 to TRBJ1-4; D might be TRBD1 (5 bases). V was pared by 6 bases and J by 8 bases, with 19 bases between. The CDR3 sequence is 15 residues long. Germline V gives CDR1 SNHLY, CDR2 FYNNEI. The CDR3 sequence: CASRGSGTRGEKLFF. For the CDR3, the DNA is TGTGCCAGCAGGGGGTCGGGGACCCGGGGGGAAAAACTGTTTTTT.

This clone was recorded only once. The chain couples TRBV5-1 to TRBJ1-1; maybe TRBD1 (5 bases). The CDR3 is 15 amino acids. V was pared by 4 bases and J by 1 base, with 14 bases between. Germline lookup yields CDR1 SGHRS and CDR2 YFSETQ. CDR3 nucleotides: TGCGCCAGCAGCCCGTTTGGGGCAGGGAACACTGAAGCTTTCTTT. Translating it yields CASSPFGAGNTEAFF.

This chain links TRBV15 with TRBJ1-1, with a weak D call TRBD1 (6 bases). Trimming removed 3 bases at V and 7 bases at J, with 15 bases between. This CDR3 region has 14 residues. Germline V gene sequence: CDR1 LNHNV, CDR2 YYDKDF (reference sequence). Written as DNA, the CDR3 is TGTGCCACCAGCAGGTTACGGGACACCGATGAAGCTTTCTTT. Translating gives CATSRLRDTDEAFF. Full variable domain (remainder filled in from reference TRBV15 and TRBJ1-1): DAMVIQNPRYQVTQFGKPVTLSCSQTLNHNVMYWYQQKSSQAPKLLFHYYDKDFNNEADTPDNFQSRRPNTSFCFLDIRSPGLGDTAMYLCATSRLRDTDEAFFGQGTRLTVV.

The chain links TRBV28 to TRBJ2-7; 9 bases fit TRBD1. Germline assignment: CDR1 MDHEN and CDR2 SYDVKM. V was clipped by 4 bases and J by 0 bases; unmatched bases: 13. The CDR3 is made up of 18 amino acids. CDR3 DNA: TGTGCCAGCAGTTCCAAGGGGACAGGGTATGCCTACTCCTACGAGCAGTACTTC. It is translated as CASSSKGTGYAYSYEQYF.

V is TRBV11-3 and J is TRBJ2-7, with 7 bases fitting TRBD2. The junction had 4 bases not matched to a gene; V was cut back by 3 bases and J by 2 bases. Per germline, CDR1 SGHNT and CDR2 YENEEA. The CDR3 is 14 residues long. DNA of the CDR3: TGTGCCAGCAGCTTTCGGGAGGACGCCTACGAGCAGTACTTC. Its protein is CASSFREDAYEQYF.